This T cell receptor beta chain is drawn from a study of shared clonotypes between healthy human individuals. The data were produced by immunoSEQ multiplex PCR, yet TCRdb's version contains in-frame clones alone and is incomplete. The data hold millions of clones, with roughly 93% observed a single time. This clone occurred once. Sequenced: naive CD4+ T cells from PBMCs. The subset denotes: CD45RA+ positively selected. The source of this sequence is a young man in good health. Some clones in this sample may be carry-over from other donors' samples.

This chain's CDR3 is CASSLAPGRVGNEQFF. The CDR3 DNA follows: TGTGCCAGCAGCTTGGCCCCGGGGAGGGTCGGCAATGAGCAGTTCTTC. The chain recombines TRBV5-4 with TRBJ2-1; TRBD2 aligns across 7 bases. V lost 0 bases, J lost 6 bases, and 9 bases stayed unmatched. CDR3 size: 16 residues. Per the germline V gene, CDR1 is SGHNT and CDR2 is YYREEE (reference sequence).